This T cell receptor (beta chain) stems from a study of post-analysis software for immune sequencing data. Unique-molecular-identifier-tagged TCR beta cDNA libraries were used. TCRdb passed the PCR reads through MiXCR, listing each CDR3 protein once. The repertoire holds roughly 650,000 distinct CDR3 sequences, with more than 50% as singletons. Germline CDR1 reads SGHKS; CDR2 reads YYEKEE (reference sequence). V lost 0 bases and J 0 bases, leaving 6 bases between the germline ends. The CDR3 extends over 14 amino acids. Study results and limitations: With TRBV5-6, TRBV5-1 and TRBV20-1 included, about five TRBV segments were more frequent in patients than in controls. Those with multiple sclerosis, the patient group, showed significantly lower normalized Chao1 diversity than controls.

Worth noting for this clonotype: Antigen unknown.

The chain carries TRBV5-5 and TRBJ1-2, with D uncertain. The sequence was obtained from a girl aged 2-9 years with multiple sclerosis. Material: blood. CDR3 nucleotides: TGTGCCAGCAGCTTGGCCAGGTCTAACTATGGCTACACCTTC. This codes for CASSLARSNYGYTF.